This is a list of T cell receptor beta chains from one sample in a study of T-cell reconstitution after alpha-beta-depleted transplantation in children. One entry per CDR3 protein results from TCRdb running MiXCR on the PCR reads. The table lists fewer than 350,000 distinct CDR3 sequences, 7.5% to 9% of them singletons, with 9.1% in the top ten. The sample here was peripheral blood, taken 360 days after TCRalphabeta/CD19-depleted stem cell transplant. The source is a female patient under 10 years old who had a stem cell transplant for Fanconi anemia, so the T cells may come from the graft donor. The CDR3 runs from the conserved cysteine through the conserved F or W. The order of the fields is CDR3 protein, CDR3 DNA, J gene, D gene, V gene, clone size. D genes are given only for firm matches. Some rows mark clone size as missing; the rest say once, few, many or name a class of expanded clone.

CASSQDSRTENIQYF	TGCGCCAGCAGCCAAGATTCGCGGACGGAAAACATTCAGTACTTC	TRBJ2-4	.	TRBV4-3	few
CASSQTAFGDNEQFF	TGCGCCAGCAGCCAGACCGCATTCGGAGACAATGAGCAGTTCTTC	TRBJ2-1	.	TRBV4-3	many
CASSVYGTGLNEQYF	TGTGCCAGCAGCGTATACGGAACAGGGTTAAACGAGCAGTACTTC	TRBJ2-7	.	TRBV9	few
CSATGTTVNEQFF	TGCAGTGCAACCGGGACCACTGTAAATGAGCAGTTCTTC	TRBJ2-1	.	TRBV20-1	few
CASSFGSVAGGRKRQETQYF	TGCGCCAGCAGCTTTGGAAGCGTAGCGGGTGGGAGGAAGCGGCAAGAGACCCAGTACTTC	TRBJ2-5	TRBD2	TRBV5-1	.
CASSRDREGYEQYF	TGCGCCAGCAGCCGGGACAGGGAAGGGTACGAGCAGTACTTC	TRBJ2-7	TRBD1	TRBV4-3	many
CAPPRAQPQHF	TGTGCCCCACCCCGGGCCCAGCCCCAGCATTTT	TRBJ1-5	.	TRBV10-3	few
CASSPPGTMGGYTF	TGTGCCAGCAGCCCACCGGGTACAATGGGTGGCTACACCTTC	TRBJ1-2	.	TRBV7-2	few
CASSLVAEGSYEQYF	TGCGCCAGCAGCTTGGTAGCGGAAGGAAGTTACGAGCAGTACTTC	TRBJ2-7	.	TRBV5-1	few
CATSRHVGEQFF	TGTGCCACCAGCAGGCACGTGGGTGAGCAGTTCTTC	TRBJ2-1	.	TRBV15	many
CASSQDVTGALTDTQYF	TGTGCCAGCAGCCAAGATGTCACGGGGGCCCTCACAGATACGCAGTATTTT	TRBJ2-3	.	TRBV4-2	many
CSVAGTSSEAFF	TGCAGCGTAGCCGGGACGTCATCCGAAGCTTTCTTT	TRBJ1-1	.	TRBV29-1	many
CASSGASVGNEQFF	TGTGCCAGCAGTGGGGCTAGCGTGGGGAATGAGCAGTTCTTC	TRBJ2-1	.	TRBV27	many
CSALLGFGTDTQYF	TGCAGTGCCCTCCTAGGTTTCGGCACAGATACGCAGTATTTT	TRBJ2-3	.	TRBV20-1	few
CASSYPQDTSITDTQYF	TGTGCCAGCAGTTACCCTCAAGACACGTCCATCACAGATACGCAGTATTTT	TRBJ2-3	.	TRBV6-5	once
CSVTGLAGIRHYEQYF	TGCAGCGTAACGGGACTAGCGGGAATCCGGCACTACGAGCAGTACTTC	TRBJ2-7	TRBD2	TRBV29-1	few
CASSPDSGASTDTQYF	TGCGCCAGCAGCCCTGACAGCGGGGCCTCCACAGATACGCAGTATTTT	TRBJ2-3	TRBD2	TRBV5-1	many